This TCR beta chain emerged from a study of T cell responses to AZD1222 COVID-19 vaccine. Study-level findings and limits: Females made up more of the donors, who were largely white British, and clonal diversity may have come out too low.

Concerning this clone: Its antigen is still unknown.

Germline-derived CDR1 and CDR2 are MNHEY and SMNVEV (reference sequence). Trimming removed 8 bases at V and 2 bases at J, with 15 bases between. This CDR3 is built from 14 residues. Repertoires were generated with immunoSEQ multiplex PCR, while TCRdb's copy carries only in-frame clones and drops some. Of roughly 150,000 clones listed, 80% to 95% are singletons. The receptor was derived from an adult who received the AZD1222 COVID-19 vaccine. The source was peripheral blood, collected 28 days after the second AZD1222 dose. The chain combines TRBV27 with TRBJ1-2; D unresolved. DNA of the CDR3: TGTGCCAGCTCCCACGGCGGGCAGAACTATGGCTACACCTTC. The encoded protein is CASSHGGQNYGYTF.